The 27 T cell receptor beta chains given below trace back to one sample, sequenced in a study of cytomegalovirus exposure and HLA in healthy donors. PCR used 60 Vbeta primers and 13 Jbeta primers. Sequenced by immunoSEQ multiplex PCR; TCRdb stores in-frame clones only, minus some. The sample shows 170,000 or so clones, 70% to 85% of them seen only once. Source material: PBMCs. These TCRs come from a man in his late teens or twenties in good health and CMV-seronegative.

CDR3 loop: CASSFGRGNTEAFF. As DNA, the CDR3 is TGTGCCAGCAGCTTCGGGAGAGGGAACACTGAAGCTTTCTTT. This chain uses TRBV7-9 with TRBJ1-1; D gene uncertain. V was shortened by 3 bases and J by 1 base, with 9 bases between the two germline ends. The CDR3 covers 14 residues. Germline values: CDR1 SEHNR, CDR2 FQNEAQ (reference sequence).

The chain joins TRBV5-1 to TRBJ1-2, with D possibly TRBD1 on 6 matching bases. The CDR3 totals 15 residues. Trimming removed 4 bases from V and 5 bases from J, with 18 bases in between. Germline loops: CDR1 SGHRS, CDR2 YFSETQ. The CDR3 DNA reads as TGCGCCAGCAGCGAAAACACAGGGTACGGGTATGGCTACACCTTC. Encoded protein: CASSENTGYGYGYTF.

This clone has only a few counts. The rearrangement uses TRBV12-5 and TRBJ1-5; no firm D call. The germline gives CDR1 LGHNT, CDR2 FRNRAP. V was trimmed by 9 bases and J by 2 bases, leaving 11 bases between them. This CDR3 is 13 amino acids long. Here the CDR3 reads CASLRDGNQPQHF. CDR3 nucleotide sequence: TGTGCTAGCTTACGGGATGGCAATCAGCCCCAGCATTTT.

V gene TRBV7-9 combines with J gene TRBJ2-1; TRBD2 aligns across 7 bases. The V gene end was trimmed by 2 bases and the J gene end by 12 bases; junction bases not matched to a gene: 13. The CDR3 sequence is 15 residues long. Germline-derived CDR1 and CDR2 are SEHNR and FQNEAQ (reference sequence). CDR3 nucleotides: TGTGCCAGCAGCTTATTGGCTAGCGGAGGGATTGGGCAGTTCTTC. It codes for CASSLLASGGIGQFF.

The chain links TRBV2 to TRBJ1-2; D ambiguous. The germline V gene has CDR1 SNHLY and CDR2 FYNNEI. This CDR3 spans 12 amino acids. The germline V and J ends were trimmed by 4 bases and 8 bases, with 11 bases remaining between them. The CDR3 loop is CASSGETYGYTF. The CDR3, as DNA: TGTGCCAGCAGTGGGGAGACCTACGGCTACACCTTC.

This rearrangement joins TRBV19 to TRBJ2-2; no clear D gene. The CDR3 runs to 15 residues. V was trimmed by 1 base and J by 4 bases, leaving 10 bases between them. Germline V gives CDR1 LNHDA, CDR2 SQIVND (reference sequence). The DNA for the CDR3 is TGTGCCAGTAGTATAGGATGGCTTCTCACCGGGGAGCTGTTTTTT. This codes for CASSIGWLLTGELFF.

The sample holds one count of this clone. The chain couples TRBV5-1 to TRBJ1-3; TRBD1 agrees at 8 bases. Germline assignment: CDR1 SGHRS and CDR2 YFSETQ. CDR3 length equals 14 residues. V shed 4 bases and J 3 bases; nucleotides not matched to a gene: 3. The CDR3 DNA reads as TGCGCCAGCAGCCAGACAGGGGATGGAAACACCATATATTTT. Its translation: CASSQTGDGNTIYF.

V usage is TRBV5-1 and J usage is TRBJ1-1; no clear D gene. The CDR3 is 14 amino acids. The V end lost 2 bases, the J end lost 1 base, and 9 bases lay between the germline ends. The V gene's germline CDR1 is SGHRS and CDR2 YFSETQ. CDR3 bases: TGCGCCAGCAGCTTTAGGAGTGCGAACACTGAAGCTTTCTTT. Its translation: CASSFRSANTEAFF.

This chain uses TRBV27 with TRBJ1-2; 7 bases line up with TRBD1. The length of the CDR3 is 14 residues. V dropped 8 bases and J dropped 4; count of bases not matched to a gene: 10. Germline V gene sequence: CDR1 MNHEY, CDR2 SMNVEV (reference sequence). The CDR3 is CASGPGQLIYGYTF. The CDR3 DNA sequence: TGTGCCAGCGGGCCGGGACAGCTCATCTATGGCTACACCTTC.

In nucleotides, the CDR3 is TGCGCCAGCAGCCCCTCAGGGGGGAAAACCTACGAGCAGTACTTC. Residues: CASSPSGGKTYEQYF. The chain employs TRBV4-1 and TRBJ2-7; possible D gene TRBD1, 7 bases. Germline V gene sequence: CDR1 MGHRA, CDR2 YSYEKL. The CDR3 covers 15 residues. Deletions cut 4 bases from V and 2 bases from J, with 15 bases between.

The sample holds a few counts of this clone. The J gene is TRBJ1-6, the V gene TRBV4-1; 9 bases agree with TRBD1. The CDR3 sequence is 15 residues long. The junction had 4 bases not matched to a gene; V was cut back by 0 bases and J by 10 bases. CDR1 is MGHRA, CDR2 YSYEKL, per germline. CDR3 nucleotides: TGCGCCAGCAGCCAAGATGGACAGGGGTCCTCACCCCTCCACTTT. This codes for CASSQDGQGSSPLHF.

This clone was picked up one time. V and J are TRBV28 and TRBJ2-7; TRBD1 aligns across 9 bases. Germline V lookup: CDR1 MDHEN, CDR2 SYDVKM. With 6 bases clipped from V and 2 bases from J, the junction kept 5 bases outside the gene matches. CDR3 length: 14 amino acids. The CDR3 DNA follows: TGTGCCAGCAGAACAGGGGGCGACGCCTACGAGCAGTACTTC. This codes for CASRTGGDAYEQYF.

V is TRBV27 and J is TRBJ1-6; no reliable D call. V was cut by 5 bases and J by 7 bases, with 6 bases left in between. The CDR3 has 12 residues. The V gene's germline CDR1 is MNHEY and CDR2 SMNVEV (reference sequence). The CDR3: CASSAQNSPLHF. DNA of the CDR3: TGTGCCAGCAGTGCTCAGAATTCACCCCTCCACTTT.

This clone showed up just a few times. This chain uses TRBV2 with TRBJ1-5; the match to TRBD1 covers 9 bases. This CDR3 is 15 amino acids long. Germline V gene lookup returns CDR1 SNHLY and CDR2 FYNNEI. V lost 10 bases to trimming and J lost 5 bases; unmatched junction nucleotides: 12. The CDR3, as DNA: TGTGCCACGAAGTCCCGGGACAGGGACGATCAGCCCCAGCATTTT. It codes for CATKSRDRDDQPQHF.

The rearrangement links TRBV6-4 to TRBJ2-1; TRBD1 matches 7 bases. Trimming took 0 bases from V and 3 from J; bases not matched to a gene: 2. The germline CDR1 and CDR2 sequences are MRHNA and SNTAGT. The CDR3 has 15 residues. The chain's CDR3 is CASSDSAGGYNEQFF. The CDR3 bases are TGTGCCAGCAGTGACTCGGCAGGGGGCTACAATGAGCAGTTCTTC.

A single count supports this clone. The chain couples TRBV4-3 to TRBJ2-1, with 11 positions matching TRBD1. The V segment lost 3 bases and the J segment 6 bases; nucleotides outside the gene matches: 4. Germline values: CDR1 LGHNA, CDR2 YSLEER. This CDR3 contains 15 residues. The CDR3 bases are TGCGCCAGCAGCCAGGACAGGGGGCTTCTCAATGAGCAGTTCTTC. This codes for CASSQDRGLLNEQFF.

The chain joins TRBV29-1 to TRBJ2-7; 8 positions agree with TRBD2. Trimming at V came to 5 bases and at J to 2 bases, leaving 8 bases not matched to a gene. CDR3 length: 14 amino acids. Germline V gene lookup returns CDR1 SQVTM and CDR2 ANQGSEA. In nucleotides, the CDR3 is TGCAGCGTTTCCCCCACGGGGGGGCCCTACGAGCAGTACTTC. This codes for CSVSPTGGPYEQYF.

This sequence joins TRBV4-2 and TRBJ2-1, with 7 bases fitting TRBD1. Germline CDR1 LGHNA, CDR2 YNFKEQ. The CDR3 runs to 17 residues. The trim removed 1 base at V and 1 base at J, leaving 7 bases unmatched. The CDR3 reads CASSQGSAGGSYNEQFF. The CDR3 nucleotides read TGTGCCAGCAGCCAAGGTTCGGCAGGGGGATCCTACAATGAGCAGTTCTTC.

The chain recombines TRBV4-1 with TRBJ2-2; the D is unclear. V was clipped by 3 bases and J by 4 bases, with 6 bases between them. CDR1 and CDR2 (germline): MGHRA, YSYEKL. The CDR3 has 13 amino acids. The CDR3 coding sequence is TGCGCCAGCAGCCACCAATTCACCGGGGAGCTGTTTTTT. It specifies CASSHQFTGELFF.

The chain uses TRBV9 and TRBJ2-7; 10 bases are a match to TRBD1. V lost 4 bases to trimming and J lost 0 bases; unmatched junction nucleotides: 4. The CDR3 runs 15 residues. Germline values: CDR1 SGDLS, CDR2 YYNGEE. The CDR3 region is CASSLGQGNSYEQYF. CDR3 DNA sequence: TGTGCCAGCAGCCTGGGACAGGGGAACTCCTACGAGCAGTACTTC.

V gene TRBV30 combines with J gene TRBJ2-1, with D possibly matching TRBD2 (6 bases). The CDR3 sequence is 11 residues long. Trimming left V 3 bases short and J 12 bases short, with 12 bases between. Germline CDR1 is GTSNPN and CDR2 is SVGIG (reference sequence). CDR3 DNA: TGTGCCTGGAGCCCGGGACTGGGGCAGTTCTTC. This gives the protein CAWSPGLGQFF.

The V call is TRBV5-5, the J call TRBJ2-3; D gene ambiguous. CDR1 SGHKS and CDR2 YYEKEE come from the germline V gene (reference sequence). V was trimmed by 5 bases and J by 3 bases, leaving 10 bases between them. This CDR3 has 13 amino acids. CDR3 protein: CASSTRKTDTQYF. DNA for the CDR3: TGTGCCAGCAGTACGCGGAAGACAGATACGCAGTATTTT. The full variable domain, with the rest looked up from reference TRBV5-5 and TRBJ2-3, is DAGVTQSPTHLIKTRGQQVTLRCSPISGHKSVSWYQQVLGQGPQFIFQYYEKEERGRGNFPDRFSARQFPNYSSELNVNALLLGDSALYLCASSTRKTDTQYFGPGTRLTVL.

The chain joins TRBV29-1 to TRBJ2-7, with D possibly being TRBD1 (6 bases). V dropped 2 bases and J dropped 0 bases, with 14 bases sitting between them. Germline lookup yields CDR1 SQVTM and CDR2 ANQGSEA. The CDR3 runs to 15 residues. Here the CDR3 DNA reads TGCAGCGTTGAATTAAGGGGGACCTACTCCTACGAGCAGTACTTC. Protein product: CSVELRGTYSYEQYF.

The V gene is TRBV7-9, the J gene TRBJ2-5; TRBD1 aligns across 8 bases. V dropped 5 bases and J dropped 7; count of bases not matched to a gene: 12. The CDR3 totals 15 residues. Germline V gene lookup returns CDR1 SEHNR and CDR2 FQNEAQ (reference sequence). The CDR3 bases are TGTGCCAGCAGCCGATCCTCAGGGGGCCCCCGGACCCAGTACTTC. Translation: CASSRSSGGPRTQYF.

The genes are TRBV5-1 and TRBJ2-2; 11 positions agree with TRBD2. V shed 6 bases and J 7 bases; nucleotides not matched to a gene: 8. Germline CDR1 and CDR2: SGHRS and YFSETQ. CDR3 length: 15 residues. CDR3 DNA: TGCGCCAGCACCCCGACTAGCGGGAAGGACGGGGAGCTGTTTTTT. It translates to CASTPTSGKDGELFF.

The V gene is TRBV19, the J gene TRBJ2-7; D is perhaps TRBD2 (6 bases). CDR3 length equals 14 residues. V was shortened by 8 bases and J by 2 bases, with 16 bases between the two germline ends. Germline values: CDR1 LNHDA, CDR2 SQIVND (reference sequence). CDR3 region: CASGHAPGAYEQYF. The CDR3 DNA is TGTGCCAGTGGCCATGCCCCGGGGGCCTACGAGCAGTACTTC.

The chain recombines TRBV5-4 with TRBJ2-3; D might be TRBD2 (5 bases). Germline V gene sequence: CDR1 SGHNT, CDR2 YYREEE (reference sequence). V lost 9 bases to trimming and J lost 0 bases, with 14 bases between them. The CDR3 extends over 14 amino acids. Here the CDR3 reads CATGGPSSTDTQYF. CDR3 in DNA: TGTGCCACAGGAGGCCCTAGTAGCACAGATACGCAGTATTTT.